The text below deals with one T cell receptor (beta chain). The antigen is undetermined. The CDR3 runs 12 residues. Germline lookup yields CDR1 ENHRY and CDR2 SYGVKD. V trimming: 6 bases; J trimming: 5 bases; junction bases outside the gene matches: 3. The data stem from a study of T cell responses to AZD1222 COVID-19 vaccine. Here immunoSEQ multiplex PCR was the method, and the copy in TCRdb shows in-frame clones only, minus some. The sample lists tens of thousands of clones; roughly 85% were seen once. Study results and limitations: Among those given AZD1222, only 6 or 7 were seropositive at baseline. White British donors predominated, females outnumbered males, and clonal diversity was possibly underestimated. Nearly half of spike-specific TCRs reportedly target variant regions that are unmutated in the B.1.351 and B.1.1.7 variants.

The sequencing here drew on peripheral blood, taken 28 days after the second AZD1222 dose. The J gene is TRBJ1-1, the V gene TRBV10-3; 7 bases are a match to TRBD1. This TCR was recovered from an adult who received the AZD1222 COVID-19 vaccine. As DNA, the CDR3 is TGTGCCATCAGCTCAGGGGGAACTGAAGCTTTCTTT. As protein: CAISSGGTEAFF.